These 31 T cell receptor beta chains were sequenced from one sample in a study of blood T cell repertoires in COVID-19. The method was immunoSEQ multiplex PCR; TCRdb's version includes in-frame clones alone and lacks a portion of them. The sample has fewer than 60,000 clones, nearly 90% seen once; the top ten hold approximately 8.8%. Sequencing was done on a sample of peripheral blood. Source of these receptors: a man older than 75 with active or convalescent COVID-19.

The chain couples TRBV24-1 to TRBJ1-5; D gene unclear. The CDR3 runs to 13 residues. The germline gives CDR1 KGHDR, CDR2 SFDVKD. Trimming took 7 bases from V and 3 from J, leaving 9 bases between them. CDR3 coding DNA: TGTGCCACCAGGAACAGCCTCAATCAGCCCCAGCATTTT. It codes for CATRNSLNQPQHF.

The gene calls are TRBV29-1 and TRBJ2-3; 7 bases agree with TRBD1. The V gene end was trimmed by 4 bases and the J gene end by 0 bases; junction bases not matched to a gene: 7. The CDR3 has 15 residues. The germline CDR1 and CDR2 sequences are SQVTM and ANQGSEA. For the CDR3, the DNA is TGCAGCGTTGTTACAGGGGCCTTTAGCACAGATACGCAGTATTTT. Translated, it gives CSVVTGAFSTDTQYF.

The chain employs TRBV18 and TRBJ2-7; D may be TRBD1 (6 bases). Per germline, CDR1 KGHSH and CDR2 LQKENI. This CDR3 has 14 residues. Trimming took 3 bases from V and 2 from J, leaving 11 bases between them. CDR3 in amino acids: CASSPEQGPYEQYF. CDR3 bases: TGTGCCAGCTCACCGGAACAGGGCCCCTACGAGCAGTACTTC.

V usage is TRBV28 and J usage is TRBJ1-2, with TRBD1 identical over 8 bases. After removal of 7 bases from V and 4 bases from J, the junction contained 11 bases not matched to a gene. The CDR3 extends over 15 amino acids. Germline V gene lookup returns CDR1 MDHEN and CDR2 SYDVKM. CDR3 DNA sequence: TGTGCCAGCACTCTGACAGGGGATCCCATCTATGGCTACACCTTC. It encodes CASTLTGDPIYGYTF.

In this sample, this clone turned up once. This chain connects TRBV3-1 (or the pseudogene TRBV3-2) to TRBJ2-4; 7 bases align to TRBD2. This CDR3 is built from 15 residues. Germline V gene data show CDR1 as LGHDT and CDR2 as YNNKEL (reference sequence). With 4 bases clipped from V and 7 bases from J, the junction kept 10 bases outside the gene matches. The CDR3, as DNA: TGTGCCAGCAGCCCCACCCGGACTAGGGACAACATTCAGTACTTC. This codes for CASSPTRTRDNIQYF.

The CDR3 sequence: CSVDRDRVTDTQYF. The CDR3 region has the DNA TGCAGCGTTGATCGGGACAGGGTGACAGATACGCAGTATTTT. V and J are TRBV29-1 and TRBJ2-3, with 9 bases identical to TRBD1. The CDR3 has 14 amino acids. The V gene's germline CDR1 is SQVTM and CDR2 ANQGSEA. The trim removed 3 bases at V and 3 bases at J, leaving 4 bases unmatched.

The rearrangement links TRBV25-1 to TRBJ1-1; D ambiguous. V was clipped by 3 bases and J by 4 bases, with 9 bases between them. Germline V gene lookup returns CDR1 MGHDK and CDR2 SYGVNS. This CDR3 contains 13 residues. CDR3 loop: CASSDEEGTEAFF. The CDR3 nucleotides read TGTGCCAGCAGTGATGAGGAGGGCACTGAAGCTTTCTTT.

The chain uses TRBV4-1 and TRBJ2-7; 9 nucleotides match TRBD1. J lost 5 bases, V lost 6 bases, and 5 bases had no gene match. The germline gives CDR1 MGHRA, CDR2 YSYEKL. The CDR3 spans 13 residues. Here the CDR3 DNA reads TGCGCCAGCAGTGGGACAGGGAGGGACGAGCAGTACTTC. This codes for CASSGTGRDEQYF.

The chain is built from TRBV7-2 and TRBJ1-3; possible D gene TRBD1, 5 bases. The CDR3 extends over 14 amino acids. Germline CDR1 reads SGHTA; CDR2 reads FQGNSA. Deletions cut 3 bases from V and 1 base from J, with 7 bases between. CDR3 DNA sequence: TGTGCCAGCAGCTTTGGGGGGTCTGGAAACACCATATATTTT. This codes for CASSFGGSGNTIYF.

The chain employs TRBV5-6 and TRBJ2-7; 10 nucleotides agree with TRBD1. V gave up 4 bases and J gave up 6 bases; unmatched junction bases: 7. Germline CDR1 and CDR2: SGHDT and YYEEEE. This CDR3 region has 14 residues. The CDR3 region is CASSPDRGRGEQYF. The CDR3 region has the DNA TGTGCCAGCAGCCCCGACAGGGGGCGCGGCGAGCAGTACTTC.

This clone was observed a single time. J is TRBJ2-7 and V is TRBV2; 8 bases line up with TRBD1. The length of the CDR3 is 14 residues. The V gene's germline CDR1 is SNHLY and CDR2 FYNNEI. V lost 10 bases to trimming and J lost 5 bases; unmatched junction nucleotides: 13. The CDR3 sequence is CATTGGTGNNEQYF. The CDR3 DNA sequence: TGTGCCACCACCGGCGGGACAGGTAATAACGAGCAGTACTTC.

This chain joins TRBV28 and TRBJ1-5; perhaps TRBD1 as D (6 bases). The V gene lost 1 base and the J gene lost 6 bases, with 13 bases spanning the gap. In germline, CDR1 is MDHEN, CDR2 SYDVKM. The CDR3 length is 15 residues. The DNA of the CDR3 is TGTGCCAGCAGTTTATATTCAGGGGTGGCTCAGCCCCAGCATTTT. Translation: CASSLYSGVAQPQHF.

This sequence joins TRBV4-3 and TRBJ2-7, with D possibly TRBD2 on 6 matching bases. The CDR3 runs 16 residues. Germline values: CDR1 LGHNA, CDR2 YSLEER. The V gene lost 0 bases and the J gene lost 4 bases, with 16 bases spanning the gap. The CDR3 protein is CASSQDSSGVGYEQYF. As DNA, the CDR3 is TGCGCCAGCAGCCAAGATAGTTCGGGAGTCGGTTACGAGCAGTACTTC.

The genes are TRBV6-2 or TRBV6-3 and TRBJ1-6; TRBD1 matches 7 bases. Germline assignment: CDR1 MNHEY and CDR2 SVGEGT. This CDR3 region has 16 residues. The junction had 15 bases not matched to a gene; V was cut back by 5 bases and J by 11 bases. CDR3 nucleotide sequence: TGTGCCAGCAGTAGGACCGCCCAGGGGGGTATAACACCCCTCCACTTT. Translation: CASSRTAQGGITPLHF.

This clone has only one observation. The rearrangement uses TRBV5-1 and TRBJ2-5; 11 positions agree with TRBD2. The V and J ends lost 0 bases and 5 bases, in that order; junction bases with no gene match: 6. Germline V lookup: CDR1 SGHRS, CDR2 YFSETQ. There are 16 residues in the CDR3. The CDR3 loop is CASSLGLAGRMETQYF. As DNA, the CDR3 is TGCGCCAGCAGCTTGGGACTAGCGGGGAGGATGGAGACCCAGTACTTC.

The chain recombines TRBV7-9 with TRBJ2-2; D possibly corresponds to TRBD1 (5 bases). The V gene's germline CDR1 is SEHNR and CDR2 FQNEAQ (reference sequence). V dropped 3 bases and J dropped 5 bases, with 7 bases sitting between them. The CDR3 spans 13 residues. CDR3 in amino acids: CASSFQGTGELFF. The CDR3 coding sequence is TGTGCCAGCAGCTTTCAGGGAACCGGGGAGCTGTTTTTT.

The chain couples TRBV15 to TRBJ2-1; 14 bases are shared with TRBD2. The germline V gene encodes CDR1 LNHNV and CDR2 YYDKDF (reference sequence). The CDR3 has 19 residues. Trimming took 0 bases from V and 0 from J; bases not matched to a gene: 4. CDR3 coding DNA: TGTGCCACCAGCAGAGATAGGGGGACTAGCGGGGGCTCCTACAATGAGCAGTTCTTC. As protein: CATSRDRGTSGGSYNEQFF.

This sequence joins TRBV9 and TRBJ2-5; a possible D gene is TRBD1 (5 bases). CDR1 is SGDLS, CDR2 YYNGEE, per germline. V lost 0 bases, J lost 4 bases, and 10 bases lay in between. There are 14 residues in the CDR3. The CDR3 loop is CASSVDAGRETQYF. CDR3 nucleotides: TGTGCCAGCAGCGTAGACGCAGGGCGAGAGACCCAGTACTTC. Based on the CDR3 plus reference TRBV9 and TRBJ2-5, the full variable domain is DSGVTQTPKHLITATGQRVTLRCSPRSGDLSVYWYQQSLDQGLQFLIQYYNGEERAKGNILERFSAQQFPDLHSELNLSSLELGDSALYFCASSVDAGRETQYFGPGTRLLVL.

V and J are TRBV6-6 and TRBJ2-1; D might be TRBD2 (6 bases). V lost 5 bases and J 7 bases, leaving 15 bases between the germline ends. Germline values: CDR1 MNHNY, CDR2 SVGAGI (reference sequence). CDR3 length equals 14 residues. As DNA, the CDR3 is TGTGCCAGCAGTCCAGGGACTGCACCAAATGAGCAGTTCTTC. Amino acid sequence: CASSPGTAPNEQFF.

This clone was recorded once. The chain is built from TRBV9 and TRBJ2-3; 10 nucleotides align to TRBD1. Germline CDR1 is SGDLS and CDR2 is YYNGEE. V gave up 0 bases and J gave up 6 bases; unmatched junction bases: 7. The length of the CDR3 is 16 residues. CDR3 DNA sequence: TGTGCCAGCAGCGTAGATTCCGGGACAGGGGTCGATACGCAGTATTTT. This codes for CASSVDSGTGVDTQYF.

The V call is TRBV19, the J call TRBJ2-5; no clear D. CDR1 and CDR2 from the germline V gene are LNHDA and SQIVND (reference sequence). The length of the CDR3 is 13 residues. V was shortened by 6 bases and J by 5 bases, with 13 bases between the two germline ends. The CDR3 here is CASRTTGRETQYF. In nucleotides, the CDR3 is TGTGCCAGTAGAACGACTGGTAGGGAGACCCAGTACTTC.

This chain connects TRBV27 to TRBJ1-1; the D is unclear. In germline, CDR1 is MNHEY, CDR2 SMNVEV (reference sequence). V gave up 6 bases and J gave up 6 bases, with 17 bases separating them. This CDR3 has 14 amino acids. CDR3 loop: CASRSLSRFAEAFF. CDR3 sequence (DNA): TGTGCCAGCAGGAGCTTGAGCAGGTTCGCTGAAGCTTTCTTT.

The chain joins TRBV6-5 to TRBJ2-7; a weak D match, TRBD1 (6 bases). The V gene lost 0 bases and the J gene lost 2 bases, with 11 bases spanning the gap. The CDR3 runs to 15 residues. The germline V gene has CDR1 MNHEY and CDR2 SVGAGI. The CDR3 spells CASSYSGAGAYEQYF. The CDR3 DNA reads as TGTGCCAGCAGTTACTCGGGGGCCGGGGCCTACGAGCAGTACTTC.

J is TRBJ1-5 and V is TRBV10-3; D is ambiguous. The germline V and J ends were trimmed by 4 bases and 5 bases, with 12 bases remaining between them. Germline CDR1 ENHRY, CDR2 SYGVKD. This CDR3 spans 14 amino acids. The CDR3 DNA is TGTGCCATCAGTGTCCGGCAGGTTGATCAGCCCCAGCATTTT. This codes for CAISVRQVDQPQHF.

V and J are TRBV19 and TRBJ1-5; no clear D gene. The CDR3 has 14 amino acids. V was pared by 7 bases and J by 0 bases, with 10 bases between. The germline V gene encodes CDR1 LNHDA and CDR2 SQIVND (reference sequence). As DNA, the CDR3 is TGTGCCAGTACCCCCTATTATAGCAATCAGCCCCAGCATTTT. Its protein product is CASTPYYSNQPQHF.

The CDR3 protein is CASSLGGGDTGELFF. DNA for the CDR3: TGCGCCAGCAGCTTGGGCGGGGGAGACACCGGGGAGCTGTTTTTT. V is TRBV5-1 and J is TRBJ2-2, with 7 bases identical to TRBD2. The CDR3 consists of 15 residues. The V gene's germline CDR1 is SGHRS and CDR2 YFSETQ. J gave up 3 bases and V 0 bases, and 2 bases lay outside the gene matches.

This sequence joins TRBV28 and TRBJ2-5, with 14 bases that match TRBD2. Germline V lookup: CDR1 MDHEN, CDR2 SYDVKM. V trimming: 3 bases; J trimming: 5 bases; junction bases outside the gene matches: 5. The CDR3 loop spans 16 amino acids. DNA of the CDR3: TGTGCCAGCAGTTTGGGGACTAGCGGGAGACGGGAGACCCAGTACTTC. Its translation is CASSLGTSGRRETQYF.

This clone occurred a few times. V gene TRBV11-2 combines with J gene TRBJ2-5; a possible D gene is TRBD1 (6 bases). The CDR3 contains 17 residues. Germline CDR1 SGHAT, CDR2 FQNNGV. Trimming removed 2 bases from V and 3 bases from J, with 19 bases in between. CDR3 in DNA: TGTGCCAGCAGCTTATTCCCCAGGGGCGGGCGGAAAGAGACCCAGTACTTC. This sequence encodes CASSLFPRGGRKETQYF.

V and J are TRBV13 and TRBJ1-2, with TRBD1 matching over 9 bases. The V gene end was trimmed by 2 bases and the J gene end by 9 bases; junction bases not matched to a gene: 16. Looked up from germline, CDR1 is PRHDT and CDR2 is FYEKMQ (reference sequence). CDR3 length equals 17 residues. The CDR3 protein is CASSLHRNRGRSRSYTF. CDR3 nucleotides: TGTGCCAGCAGCTTACATCGAAACAGGGGGCGATCGCGTAGCTACACCTTC.

CDR3 in DNA: TGTGCCAGCTTTGCAACAGGGACCCCCAACTATGGCTACACCTTC. Its translation is CASFATGTPNYGYTF. The chain uses TRBV18 and TRBJ1-2; possibly TRBD1 for D (6 bases). V was trimmed by 7 bases and J by 2 bases, leaving 17 bases between them. Per the germline V gene, CDR1 is KGHSH and CDR2 is LQKENI. This CDR3 contains 15 residues.

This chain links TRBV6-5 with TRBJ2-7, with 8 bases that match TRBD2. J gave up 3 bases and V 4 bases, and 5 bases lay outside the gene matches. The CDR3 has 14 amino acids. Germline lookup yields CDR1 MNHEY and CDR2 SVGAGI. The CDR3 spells CASSWASGFYEQYF. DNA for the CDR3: TGTGCCAGCAGTTGGGCTAGCGGGTTCTACGAGCAGTACTTC.